This T cell receptor (beta chain) was recorded in a study of PD-L1 blockade in urothelial cancer. Study information: Blood analysis took place 3 weeks (second dose) and 6 weeks after treatment start. Reported median T cell count for blood samples was around 140,000.

Specified time point: pretreatment peripheral blood. The repertoire was sequenced with immunoSEQ multiplex PCR; TCRdb's copy has only in-frame clones and lacks some. The table includes about 47,000 clones, approximately 78% detected once. Trimming took 5 bases from V and 10 from J, leaving 11 bases between them. The CDR3 spans 11 residues. CDR1 and CDR2 (germline): SGHAT, FQNNGV. A few counts support this clone. The chain links TRBV11-2 to TRBJ1-1; D is possibly TRBD1 (6 bases). Sequencing used PBMCs, obtained around atezolizumab (anti-PD-L1) treatment. This receptor was taken from a man aged 50-60 years with urothelial cancer. The CDR3: CASSHSGVAFF. CDR3 DNA sequence: TGTGCCAGCAGCCACTCAGGGGTAGCTTTCTTT.